Sequencing of this TCR beta chain was carried out in a study of TIL therapy for anti-PD-1-resistant metastatic lung cancer. The immunoSEQ assay was v3. Assay: immunoSEQ multiplex PCR; the TCRdb copy retains only in-frame clones and omits some. This table holds over 10,000 clones, nearly 80% found once. The CDR3 runs to 19 residues. V shed 5 bases, J shed 1 base, and the junction held 14 bases outside the gene matches. Germline V gene data show CDR1 as SEHNR and CDR2 as FQNEAQ (reference sequence). Described time point: pre-treatment sample, taken before nivolumab and TIL therapy. The material sequenced was blood, taken at baseline. The clonotype was recovered from a person aged 25 to 85 with non-small cell lung cancer. V usage is TRBV7-9 and J usage is TRBJ1-4; 9 positions agree with TRBD1. CDR3 in DNA: TGTGCCAGCAGCCTCCGGGACAGGGCCTCCCGGGGAACTAATGAAAAACTGTTTTTT. Amino acid sequence: CASSLRDRASRGTNEKLFF.